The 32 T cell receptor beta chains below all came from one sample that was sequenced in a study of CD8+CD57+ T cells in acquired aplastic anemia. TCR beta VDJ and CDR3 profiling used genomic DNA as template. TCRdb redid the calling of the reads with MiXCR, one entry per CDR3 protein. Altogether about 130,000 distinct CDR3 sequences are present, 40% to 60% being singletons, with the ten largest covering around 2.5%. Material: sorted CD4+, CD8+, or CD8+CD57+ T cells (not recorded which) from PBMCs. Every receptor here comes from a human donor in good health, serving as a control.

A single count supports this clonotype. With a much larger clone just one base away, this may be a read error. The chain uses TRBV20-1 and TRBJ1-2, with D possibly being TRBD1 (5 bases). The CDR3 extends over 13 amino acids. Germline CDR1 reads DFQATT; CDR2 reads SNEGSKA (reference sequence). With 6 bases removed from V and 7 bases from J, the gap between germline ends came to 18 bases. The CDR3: CSASQGHLPGYTF. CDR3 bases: TGCAGTGCAAGTCAGGGTCACCTCCCTGGCTACACCTTC.

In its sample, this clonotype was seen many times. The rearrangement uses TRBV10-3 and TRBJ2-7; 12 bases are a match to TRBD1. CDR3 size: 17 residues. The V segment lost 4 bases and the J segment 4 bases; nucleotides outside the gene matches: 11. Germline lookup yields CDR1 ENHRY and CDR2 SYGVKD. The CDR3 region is CAISALGGQGARYEQYF. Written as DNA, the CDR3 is TGTGCCATCAGTGCCTTGGGGGGACAGGGGGCGCGATACGAGCAGTACTTC.

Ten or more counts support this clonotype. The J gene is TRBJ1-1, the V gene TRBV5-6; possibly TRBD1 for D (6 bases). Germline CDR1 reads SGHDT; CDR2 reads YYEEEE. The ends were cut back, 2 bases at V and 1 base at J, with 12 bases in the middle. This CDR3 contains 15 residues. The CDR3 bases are TGTGCCAGCAGCTTACCACAGGGTTCGAACACTGAAGCTTTCTTT. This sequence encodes CASSLPQGSNTEAFF. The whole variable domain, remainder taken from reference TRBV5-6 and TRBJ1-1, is DAGVTQSPTHLIKTRGQQVTLRCSPKSGHDTVSWYQQALGQGPQFIFQYYEEEERQRGNFPDRFSGHQFPNYSSELNVNALLLGDSALYLCASSLPQGSNTEAFFGQGTRLTVV.

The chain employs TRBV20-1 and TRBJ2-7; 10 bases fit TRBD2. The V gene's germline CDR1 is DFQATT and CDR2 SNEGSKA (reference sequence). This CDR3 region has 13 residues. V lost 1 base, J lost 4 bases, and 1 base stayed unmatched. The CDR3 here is CSARVAGGYEQYF. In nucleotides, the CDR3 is TGCAGTGCTAGAGTAGCGGGGGGATACGAGCAGTACTTC.

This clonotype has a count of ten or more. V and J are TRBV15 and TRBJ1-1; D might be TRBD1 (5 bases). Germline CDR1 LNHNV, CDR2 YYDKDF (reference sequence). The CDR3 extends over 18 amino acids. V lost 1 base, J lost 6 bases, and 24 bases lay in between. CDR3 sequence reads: CATSRAPKLQVNYAEAFF. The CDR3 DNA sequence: TGTGCCACCAGCAGAGCCCCTAAATTACAGGTGAACTACGCTGAAGCTTTCTTT.

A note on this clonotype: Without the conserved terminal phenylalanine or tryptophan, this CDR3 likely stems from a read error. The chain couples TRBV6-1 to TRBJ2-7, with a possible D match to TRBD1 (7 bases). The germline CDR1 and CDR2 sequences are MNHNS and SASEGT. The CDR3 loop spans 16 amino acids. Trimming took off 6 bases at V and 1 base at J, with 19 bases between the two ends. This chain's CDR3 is CASRGGTGQSSYEQYL. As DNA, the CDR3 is TGTGCCAGCAGGGGAGGAACGGGACAGTCATCCTACGAGCAGTACCTC.

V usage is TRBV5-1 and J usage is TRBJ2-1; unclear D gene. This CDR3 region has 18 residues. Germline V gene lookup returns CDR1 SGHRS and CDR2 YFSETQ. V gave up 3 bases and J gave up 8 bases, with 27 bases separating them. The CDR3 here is CASSSTLRLDNRAHEQFF. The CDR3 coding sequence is TGCGCCAGCAGCTCGACGCTAAGACTTGATAACCGAGCCCATGAGCAGTTCTTC.

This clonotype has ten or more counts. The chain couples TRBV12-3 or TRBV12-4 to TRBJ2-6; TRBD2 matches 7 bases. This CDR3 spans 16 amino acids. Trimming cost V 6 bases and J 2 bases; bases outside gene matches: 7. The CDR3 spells CASRGGGVTGANVLTF. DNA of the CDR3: TGTGCCAGCAGGGGGGGGGGAGTAACTGGGGCCAACGTCCTGACTTTC.

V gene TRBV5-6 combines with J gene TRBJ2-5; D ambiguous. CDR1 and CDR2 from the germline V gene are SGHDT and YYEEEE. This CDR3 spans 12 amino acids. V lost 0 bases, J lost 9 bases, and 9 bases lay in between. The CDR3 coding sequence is TGTGCCAGCAGCTTGGCGGTGGGTTCCCAGTACTTC. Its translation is CASSLAVGSQYF.

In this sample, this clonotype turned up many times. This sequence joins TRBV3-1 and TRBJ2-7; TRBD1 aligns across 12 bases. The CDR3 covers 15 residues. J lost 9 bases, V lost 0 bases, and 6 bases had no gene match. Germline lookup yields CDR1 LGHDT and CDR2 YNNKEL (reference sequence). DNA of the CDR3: TGTGCCAGCAGCCAAGAGGGGACAGGGGGCTTTGGGCAGTACTTC. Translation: CASSQEGTGGFGQYF.

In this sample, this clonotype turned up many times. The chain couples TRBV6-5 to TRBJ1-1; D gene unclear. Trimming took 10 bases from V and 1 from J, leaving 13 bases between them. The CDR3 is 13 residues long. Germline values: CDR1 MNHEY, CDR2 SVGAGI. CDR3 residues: CAIHQKGNTEAFF. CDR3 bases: TGTGCCATACACCAAAAGGGGAACACTGAAGCTTTCTTT.

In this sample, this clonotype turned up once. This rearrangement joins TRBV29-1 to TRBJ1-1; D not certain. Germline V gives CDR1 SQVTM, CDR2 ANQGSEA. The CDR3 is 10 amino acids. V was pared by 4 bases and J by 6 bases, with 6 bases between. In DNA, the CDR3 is TGCAGCGTTGTAGACGCTGAAGCTTTCTTT. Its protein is CSVVDAEAFF.

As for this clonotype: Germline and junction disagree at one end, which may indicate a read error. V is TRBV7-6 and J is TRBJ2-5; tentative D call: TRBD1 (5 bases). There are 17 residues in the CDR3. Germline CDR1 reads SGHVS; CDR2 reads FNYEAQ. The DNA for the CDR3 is TGTGTCAGCAGCTTAACACCCCTATTGACAGCTCAAGAGACCCAGTACTTC. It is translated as CVSSLTPLLTAQETQYF.

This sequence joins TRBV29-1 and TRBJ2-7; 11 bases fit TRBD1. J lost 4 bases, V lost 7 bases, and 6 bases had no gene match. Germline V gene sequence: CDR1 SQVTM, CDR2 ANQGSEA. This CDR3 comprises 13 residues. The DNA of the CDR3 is TGCAGCGCGCTGGGACAGGGGGAATACGAGCAGTACTTC. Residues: CSALGQGEYEQYF.

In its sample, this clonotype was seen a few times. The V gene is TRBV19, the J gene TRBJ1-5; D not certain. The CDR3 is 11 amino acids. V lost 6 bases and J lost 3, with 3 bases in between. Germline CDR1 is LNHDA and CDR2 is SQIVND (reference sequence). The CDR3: CASSDNQPQHF. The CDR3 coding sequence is TGTGCCAGTAGCGACAATCAGCCCCAGCATTTT.

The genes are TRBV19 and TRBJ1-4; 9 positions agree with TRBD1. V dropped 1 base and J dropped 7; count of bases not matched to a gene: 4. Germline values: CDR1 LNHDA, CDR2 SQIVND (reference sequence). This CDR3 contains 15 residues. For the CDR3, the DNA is TGTGCCAGTAGTATAGGGGGGACAGGGAGTGAAAAACTGTTTTTT. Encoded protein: CASSIGGTGSEKLFF.

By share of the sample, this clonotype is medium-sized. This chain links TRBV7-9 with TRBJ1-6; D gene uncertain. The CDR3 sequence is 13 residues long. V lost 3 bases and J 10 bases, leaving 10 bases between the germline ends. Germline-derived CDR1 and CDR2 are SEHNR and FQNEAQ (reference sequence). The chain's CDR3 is CASSFDPQSPLHF. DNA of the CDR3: TGTGCCAGCAGCTTCGACCCACAGTCACCCCTCCACTTT.

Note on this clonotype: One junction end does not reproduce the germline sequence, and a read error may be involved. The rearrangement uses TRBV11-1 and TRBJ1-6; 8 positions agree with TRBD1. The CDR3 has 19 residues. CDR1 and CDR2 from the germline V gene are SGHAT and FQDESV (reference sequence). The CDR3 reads CASSSIPRDRRNDSSPLHF. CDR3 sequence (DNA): TGTGCCAGCAGCTCGATCCCAAGGGACAGGCGAAATGATAGTTCACCCCTCCATTTT.

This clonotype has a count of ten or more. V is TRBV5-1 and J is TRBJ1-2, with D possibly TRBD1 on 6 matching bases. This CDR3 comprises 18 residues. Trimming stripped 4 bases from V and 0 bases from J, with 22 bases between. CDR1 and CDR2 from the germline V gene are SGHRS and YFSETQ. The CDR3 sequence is CASSHRQAAPKANYGYTF. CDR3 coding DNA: TGCGCCAGCAGCCATAGACAGGCAGCGCCTAAAGCTAACTATGGCTACACCTTC.

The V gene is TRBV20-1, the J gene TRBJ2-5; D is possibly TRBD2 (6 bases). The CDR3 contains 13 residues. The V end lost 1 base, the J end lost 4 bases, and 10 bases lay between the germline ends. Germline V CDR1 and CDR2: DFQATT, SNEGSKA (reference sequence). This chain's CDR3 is CSARGGGSETQYF. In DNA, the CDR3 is TGCAGTGCTAGAGGTGGGGGGTCAGAGACCCAGTACTTC.

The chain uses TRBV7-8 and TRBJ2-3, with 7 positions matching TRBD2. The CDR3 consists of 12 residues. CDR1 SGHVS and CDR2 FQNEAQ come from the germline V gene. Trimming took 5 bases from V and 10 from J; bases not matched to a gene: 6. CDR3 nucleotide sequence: TGTGCCAGCAGCCCGACTAGCCCACCGCAGTATTTT. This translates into CASSPTSPPQYF.

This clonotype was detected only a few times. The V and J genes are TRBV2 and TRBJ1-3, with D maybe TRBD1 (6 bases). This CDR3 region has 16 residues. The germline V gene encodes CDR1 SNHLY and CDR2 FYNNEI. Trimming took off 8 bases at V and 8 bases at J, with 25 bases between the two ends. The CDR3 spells CASSRLQGRGVDTIYF. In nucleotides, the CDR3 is TGTGCCAGCTCACGACTTCAGGGGCGCGGAGTAGACACCATATATTTT.

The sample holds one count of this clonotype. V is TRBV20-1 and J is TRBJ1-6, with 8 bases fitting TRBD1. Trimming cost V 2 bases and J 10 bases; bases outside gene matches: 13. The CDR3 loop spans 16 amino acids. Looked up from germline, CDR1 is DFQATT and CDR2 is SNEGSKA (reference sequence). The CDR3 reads CSARLGTGTALSPLHF. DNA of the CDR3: TGCAGTGCTAGATTAGGGACAGGTACGGCCCTATCACCCCTCCACTTT.

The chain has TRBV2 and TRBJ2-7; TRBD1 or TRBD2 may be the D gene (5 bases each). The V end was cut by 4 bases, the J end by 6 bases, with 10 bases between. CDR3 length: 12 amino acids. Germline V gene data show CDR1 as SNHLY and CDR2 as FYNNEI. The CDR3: CASSAGAGEQYF. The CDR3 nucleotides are TGTGCCAGCAGTGCCGGGGCCGGCGAGCAGTACTTC.

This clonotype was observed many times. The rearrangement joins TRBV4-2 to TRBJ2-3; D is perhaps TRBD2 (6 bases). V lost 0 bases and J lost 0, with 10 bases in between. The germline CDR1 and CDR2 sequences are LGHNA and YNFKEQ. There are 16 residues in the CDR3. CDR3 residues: CASSQDLGGSTDTQYF. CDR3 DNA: TGTGCCAGCAGCCAAGATTTGGGGGGAAGCACAGATACGCAGTATTTT.

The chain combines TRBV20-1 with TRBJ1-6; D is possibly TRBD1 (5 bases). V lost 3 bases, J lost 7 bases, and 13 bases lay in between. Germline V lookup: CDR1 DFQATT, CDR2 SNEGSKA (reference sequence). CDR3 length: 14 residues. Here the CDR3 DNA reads TGCAGTGCTAGGCATCAGGGCGCGAATTCACCCCTCCACTTT. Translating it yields CSARHQGANSPLHF.

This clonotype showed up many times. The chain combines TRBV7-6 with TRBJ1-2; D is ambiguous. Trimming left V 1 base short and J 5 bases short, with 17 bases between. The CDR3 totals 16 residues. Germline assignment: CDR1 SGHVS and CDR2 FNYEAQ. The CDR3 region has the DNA TGTGCCAGCAGCTTAGGGCGGGGTGATTTAGTTTATGGCTACACCTTC. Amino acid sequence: CASSLGRGDLVYGYTF.

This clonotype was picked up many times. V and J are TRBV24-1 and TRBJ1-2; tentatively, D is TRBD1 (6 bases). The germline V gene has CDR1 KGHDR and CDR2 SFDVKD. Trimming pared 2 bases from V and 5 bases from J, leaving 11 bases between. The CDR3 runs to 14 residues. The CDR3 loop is CATSDSGTTYGYTF. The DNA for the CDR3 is TGTGCCACCAGTGATTCCGGGACAACGTATGGCTACACCTTC.

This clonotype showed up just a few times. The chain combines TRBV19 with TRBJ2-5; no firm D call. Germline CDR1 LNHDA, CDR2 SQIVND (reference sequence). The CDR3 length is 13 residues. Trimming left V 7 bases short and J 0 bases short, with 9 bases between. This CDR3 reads CASTDLYQETQYF. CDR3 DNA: TGTGCCAGTACTGACCTGTACCAAGAGACCCAGTACTTC. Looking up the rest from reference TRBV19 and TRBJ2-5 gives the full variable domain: DGGITQSPKYLFRKEGQNVTLSCEQNLNHDAMYWYRQDPGQGLRLIYYSQIVNDFQKGDIAEGYSVSREKKESFPLTVTSAQKNPTAFYLCASTDLYQETQYFGPGTRLLVL.

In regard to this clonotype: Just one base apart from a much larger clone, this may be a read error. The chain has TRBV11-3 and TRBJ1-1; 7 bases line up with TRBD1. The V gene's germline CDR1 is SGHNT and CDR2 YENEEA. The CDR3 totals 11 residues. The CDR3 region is CTSSLTGDAFF. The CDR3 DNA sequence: TGTACCAGCAGCCTTACAGGGGACGCTTTCTTT.

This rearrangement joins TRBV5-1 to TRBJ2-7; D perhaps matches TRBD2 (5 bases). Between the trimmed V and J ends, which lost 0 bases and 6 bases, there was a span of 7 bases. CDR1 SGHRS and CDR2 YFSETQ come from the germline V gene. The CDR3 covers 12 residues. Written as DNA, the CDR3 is TGCGCCAGCAGCTTGGAAGGGAGCGAGCAGTACTTC. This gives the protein CASSLEGSEQYF. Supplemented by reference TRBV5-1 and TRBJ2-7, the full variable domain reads KAGVTQTPRYLIKTRGQQVTLSCSPISGHRSVSWYQQTPGQGLQFLFEYFSETQRNKGNFPGRFSGRQFSNSRSEMNVSTLELGDSALYLCASSLEGSEQYFGPGTRLTVT.

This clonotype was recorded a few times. CDR3 loop: CASSHPGLAGGGNEQFF. CDR3 coding DNA: TGCGCCAGCAGCCACCCCGGACTAGCGGGAGGGGGGAATGAGCAGTTCTTC. J is TRBJ2-1 and V is TRBV4-1, with 15 bases matching TRBD2. V lost 3 bases and J lost 7; bases outside the gene matches: 7. The V gene's germline CDR1 is MGHRA and CDR2 YSYEKL. The CDR3 is 17 amino acids.